This paragraph reports one T cell receptor beta chain. Its antigen is as yet unknown. This specimen comes from a study of T cell responses to AZD1222 COVID-19 vaccine. Study-wide results and caveats: All repertoire sampling was performed exclusively after the peak T cell response. Among those given AZD1222, only five or six were seropositive at baseline.

Assay: immunoSEQ multiplex PCR; the TCRdb copy retains only in-frame clones and omits some. Counted here are approximately 150,000 clones, more than 85% occurring once; the ten biggest clones make up 1.5% to 2%. The CDR3 is 15 amino acids. V lost 1 base, J lost 5 bases, and 4 bases stayed unmatched. Germline CDR1 and CDR2: LGHNA and YSLEER. The specimen comprised peripheral blood, sampled 28 days after the second AZD1222 dose. This TCR derives from an adult who received the AZD1222 COVID-19 vaccine. The chain is built from TRBV4-3 and TRBJ2-5, with TRBD1 matching over 10 bases. The CDR3 DNA reads TGCGCCAGCAGCCAAGTCGGGACAGGGGATGAGACCCAGTACTTC. It translates to CASSQVGTGDETQYF.